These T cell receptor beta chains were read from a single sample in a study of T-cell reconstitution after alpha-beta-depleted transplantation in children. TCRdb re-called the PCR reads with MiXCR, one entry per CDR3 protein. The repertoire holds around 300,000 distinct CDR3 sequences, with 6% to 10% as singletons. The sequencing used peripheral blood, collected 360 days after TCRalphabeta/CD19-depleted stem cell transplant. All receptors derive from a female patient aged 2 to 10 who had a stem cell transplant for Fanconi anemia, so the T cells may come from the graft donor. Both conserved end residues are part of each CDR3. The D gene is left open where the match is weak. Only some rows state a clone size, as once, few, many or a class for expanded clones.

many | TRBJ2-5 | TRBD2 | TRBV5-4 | TGTGCCAGCAGCCGGGACTACGCAGAGACCCAGTACTTC | CASSRDYAETQYF
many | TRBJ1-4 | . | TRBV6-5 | TGTGCCAGCAGCCGGGGGTTCAGCAATGAAAAACTGTTTTTT | CASSRGFSNEKLFF
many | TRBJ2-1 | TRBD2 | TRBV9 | TGTGCCAGCAGCGTAGCCGGGCTAGCGGGAGGGCTGTACAATGAGCAGTTCTTC | CASSVAGLAGGLYNEQFF
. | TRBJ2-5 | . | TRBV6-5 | TGTGCCAGCAGTTTGACCTTGACAGGAGGAGAGACCCAGTACTTC | CASSLTLTGGETQYF
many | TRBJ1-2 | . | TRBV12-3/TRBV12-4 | TGTGCCAGCAGTTTATGGCGGGGGAGAGATCCTAACTATGGCTACACCTTC | CASSLWRGRDPNYGYTF
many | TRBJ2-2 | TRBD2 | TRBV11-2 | TGTGCCAGCAACAATGGGGGGGAGTATACCGGGGAGCTGTTTTTT | CASNNGGEYTGELFF
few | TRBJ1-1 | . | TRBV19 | TGTGCCAGCAGTCTATGGGTCTCGAAGAGCACTGAAGCTTTCTTT | CASSLWVSKSTEAFF
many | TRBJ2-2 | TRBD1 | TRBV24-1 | TGTGCCACCAGTGACCTCCGACAGGGGAACACCGGGGAGCTGTTTTTT | CATSDLRQGNTGELFF
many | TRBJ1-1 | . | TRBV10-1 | TGCGCCAGCAGCCTAACCCCTGGGGGAGACGCTTTCTTT | CASSLTPGGDAFF
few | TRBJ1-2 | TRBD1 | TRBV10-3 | TGTGCCATCAACGTGGGAGGGGGCAACTATGGCTACACCTTC | CAINVGGGNYGYTF
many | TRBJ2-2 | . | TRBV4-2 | TGTGCCAGCAGCCAAGATCCAGGCAGAAACCTCGGGGAGCTGTTTTTT | CASSQDPGRNLGELFF
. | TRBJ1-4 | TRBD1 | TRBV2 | TGTGCCAGCAGATGGACAGGGAATGAAAAACTGTTTTTT | CASRWTGNEKLFF
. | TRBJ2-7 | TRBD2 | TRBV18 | TGTGCCAGCTCAACAGGGACTAGTTTCTACGAGCAGTACTTC | CASSTGTSFYEQYF
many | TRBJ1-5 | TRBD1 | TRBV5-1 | TGCGCCAGCAGCGTTACAGGGGGTCCCTCTCAGCCCCAGCATTTT | CASSVTGGPSQPQHF
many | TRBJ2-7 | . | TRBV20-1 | TGCAGTGCTCTGACCAGGATAGTGCGAGAGCAGTACTTC | CSALTRIVREQYF
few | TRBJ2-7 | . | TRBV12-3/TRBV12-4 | TGTGCCAGCAGTTTCGGTGTAGCCTACGAGCAGTACTTC | CASSFGVAYEQYF
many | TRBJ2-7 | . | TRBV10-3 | TGTGCCATCAGTGAGGGTCCCGACTACGAGCAGTACTTC | CAISEGPDYEQYF
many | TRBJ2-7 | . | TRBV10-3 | TGTGCCATCAGTGATCGCTACGAGCAGTACTTC | CAISDRYEQYF
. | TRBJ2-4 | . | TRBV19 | TGTGCCAGTAGTACTGGTGGGGTGGCAGCCAAAAACATTCAGTACTTC | CASSTGGVAAKNIQYF
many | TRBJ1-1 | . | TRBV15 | TGTGCCACCAGCAGATTTAGGGTGAACACTGAAGCTTTCTTT | CATSRFRVNTEAFF
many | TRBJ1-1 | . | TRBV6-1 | TGTGCCAGCAGTACCTTGGACGGGACTGAAGCTTTCTTT | CASSTLDGTEAFF
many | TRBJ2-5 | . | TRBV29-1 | TGCAGCGCCGTGGGAGGAGAGACCCAGTACTTC | CSAVGGETQYF
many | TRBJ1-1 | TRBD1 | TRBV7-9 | TGTGCCAGCAGCTATAGGGACAGGGGGCTCTTTGAAGCTTTCTTT | CASSYRDRGLFEAFF
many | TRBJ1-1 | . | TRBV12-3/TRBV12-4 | TGTGCCAGCAGTCCCAACCAGGGAAGGAACACTGAAGCTTTCTTT | CASSPNQGRNTEAFF
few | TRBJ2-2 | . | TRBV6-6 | TGTGCCAGCCGCTGGGGAGACAGAAACACCGGGGAGCTGTTTTTT | CASRWGDRNTGELFF
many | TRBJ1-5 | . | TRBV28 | TGTGCCAGCAGTTATCCCCTCAATCAGCCCCAGCATTTT | CASSYPLNQPQHF
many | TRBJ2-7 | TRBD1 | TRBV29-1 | TGCAGCGTTGGCATAGGGACAGTCATTGACGAGCAGTACTTC | CSVGIGTVIDEQYF
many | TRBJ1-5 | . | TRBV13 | TGTGCCAGCAGCTTAGGTATCAGGGATCAGCCCCAGCATTTT | CASSLGIRDQPQHF
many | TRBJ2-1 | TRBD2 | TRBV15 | TGTGCCACCAGCAGAGAAGGGGGAGGCGGGGGGGCCCCCTACAATGAGCAGTTCTTC | CATSREGGGGGAPYNEQFF
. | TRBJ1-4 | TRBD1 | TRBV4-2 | TGTGCCAGCAGCCACCTGGGCCCCGGGACAGATGAAAAACTGTTTTTT | CASSHLGPGTDEKLFF
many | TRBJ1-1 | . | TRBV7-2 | TGTGCCAGCAGCTCCATCCGGGTAGGCAAAACTGAAGCTTTCTTT | CASSSIRVGKTEAFF
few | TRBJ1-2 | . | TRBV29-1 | TGCAGCGTTGAACCACTAAGGACAGCAGGGAACTATGGCTACACCTTC | CSVEPLRTAGNYGYTF
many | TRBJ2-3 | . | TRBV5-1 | TGCGCCAGCAGCTTTGATTTCCGCACAGATACGCAGTATTTT | CASSFDFRTDTQYF
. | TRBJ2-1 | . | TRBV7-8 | TGTGCCAGCAGCGTAGCCCGGACAGCCGCCTACAATGAGCAGTTCTTC | CASSVARTAAYNEQFF
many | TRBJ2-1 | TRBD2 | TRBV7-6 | TGTGCCAGCAGCTTAGCGGGGGGGATAAATGAGCAGTTCTTC | CASSLAGGINEQFF
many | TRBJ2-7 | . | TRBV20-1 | TGCAGTGCTCCTACTAGTAATGTGGAAATCTACGAGCAGTACTTC | CSAPTSNVEIYEQYF
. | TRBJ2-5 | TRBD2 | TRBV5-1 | TGCGCCAGCAGCTCGCGGGGGGGCCTTCAAGAGACCCAGTACTTC | CASSSRGGLQETQYF
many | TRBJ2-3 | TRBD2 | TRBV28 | TGTGCCAGCAGTTTAATCAGCGGGGGGGGCACAGATACGCAGTATTTT | CASSLISGGGTDTQYF
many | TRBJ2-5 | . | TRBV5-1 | TGCGCCAGCAGCTTGGAGGGGGGCCTCCAAGAGACCCAGTACTTC | CASSLEGGLQETQYF
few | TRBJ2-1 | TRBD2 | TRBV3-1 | TGTGCCAGCAGCCTTACGGGGCGGGGGGGGCGCAATGAGCAGTTCTTC | CASSLTGRGGRNEQFF
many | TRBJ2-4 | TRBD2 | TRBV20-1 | TGCAGTGCGAGCGGACTAGCGGGGCCTCTAGCCAAAAACATTCAGTACTTC | CSASGLAGPLAKNIQYF
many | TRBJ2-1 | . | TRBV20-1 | TGCAGTGCTTCCGGGCCTTACAATGAGCAGTTCTTC | CSASGPYNEQFF